The present T cell receptor beta chain was sequenced within a study of blood T cells in healthy people across ages. V lost 2 bases and J lost 1, with 12 bases in between. In germline, CDR1 is SEHNR, CDR2 FQNEAQ (reference sequence). This CDR3 is 16 amino acids long. Study-level points and caveats: Versus aged donors, long-lived donors had higher diversity and more naive CD4+ cells.

This clonotype has more than one count but fewer than ten. Its antigen is still unknown. Next came a second PCR, run for roughly 6 to 11 cycles, which used a sample-barcoded 5' primer along with a J-beta primer mix. Unique molecular identifiers of 12 random nucleotides labeled each cDNA. TCRdb re-derived calls from the 5' RACE reads in MiXCR, one entry per CDR3 protein. The sample consists of roughly 800,000 distinct CDR3 sequences, 58% of them appearing once. This TCR came from a man aged 25 to 40 in good health. The sample consisted of blood. The chain uses TRBV7-9 and TRBJ1-5; no clear D. CDR3 DNA sequence: TGTGCCAGCAGCTTATGGGTCGGCGGAAGCAATCAGCCCCAGCATTTT. It is translated as CASSLWVGGSNQPQHF.